Presented here are 9 T cell receptor beta chains from one specimen sequenced in a study of immune evolution from preneoplasia to lung adenocarcinoma. Clones were read by immunoSEQ multiplex PCR, and TCRdb kept only the in-frame ones, dropping some. This sample has around 7,200 clones; around 83% occur once, and the top ten carry around 2.9%. Sequencing was carried out using FFPE minimally invasive lung adenocarcinoma tissue. These receptors were obtained from a person aged 65 to 85 with lung adenocarcinoma.

In its sample, this clone was seen a few times. The CDR3 here is CASRTGAYEQYF. In DNA form, the CDR3 reads TGTGCCAGTAGGACGGGGGCCTACGAGCAGTACTTC. The chain combines TRBV6-5 with TRBJ2-7; TRBD2 is a possible D gene (6 bases). This CDR3 spans 12 amino acids. V shed 9 bases and J shed 2 bases, with 11 bases lying between them. Germline V gives CDR1 MNHEY, CDR2 SVGAGI.

The rearrangement joins TRBV4-1 to TRBJ1-2; D might be TRBD1 (5 bases). Trimming cost V 0 bases and J 0 bases, with 11 bases left between them. The germline CDR1 and CDR2 sequences are MGHRA and YSYEKL. This CDR3 region has 16 residues. CDR3 DNA sequence: TGCGCCAGCAGCCAAGATCCAGGGCGGGCTAACTATGGCTACACCTTC. Translation gives CASSQDPGRANYGYTF.

J is TRBJ1-3 and V is TRBV10-3; D is ambiguous. The V end lost 2 bases, the J end lost 2 bases, and 7 bases lay between the germline ends. CDR3 length equals 14 residues. The V gene's germline CDR1 is ENHRY and CDR2 SYGVKD. CDR3 residues: CAISEAGTGNTIYF. CDR3 in DNA: TGTGCCATCAGTGAGGCCGGGACTGGAAACACCATATATTTT.

This clone has only a few counts. The V call is TRBV5-6, the J call TRBJ2-5; no definite D call. Per the germline V gene, CDR1 is SGHDT and CDR2 is YYEEEE. V was pared by 0 bases and J by 0 bases, with 6 bases between. The CDR3 runs 14 residues. Here the CDR3 reads CASSLGQYQETQYF. In DNA, the CDR3 is TGTGCCAGCAGCTTGGGGCAGTACCAAGAGACCCAGTACTTC. The variable domain in full, with the rest retrieved from reference TRBV5-6 and TRBJ2-5, is DAGVTQSPTHLIKTRGQQVTLRCSPKSGHDTVSWYQQALGQGPQFIFQYYEEEERQRGNFPDRFSGHQFPNYSSELNVNALLLGDSALYLCASSLGQYQETQYFGPGTRLLVL.

V is TRBV6-5 and J is TRBJ1-3, with TRBD1 matching 10 bases. V was clipped by 0 bases and J by 4 bases; unmatched bases: 3. This CDR3 is built from 16 residues. The germline V gene encodes CDR1 MNHEY and CDR2 SVGAGI. CDR3 nucleotide sequence: TGTGCCAGCAGTTACTCGGGGGACAGGGGCGGAAACACCATATATTTT. It yields the protein CASSYSGDRGGNTIYF.

V is TRBV4-1 and J is TRBJ1-5, with unresolved D. Germline CDR1 and CDR2: MGHRA and YSYEKL. The CDR3 runs 17 residues. Between the trimmed V and J ends, which lost 1 base and 2 bases, there was a span of 15 bases. CDR3 bases: TGCGCCAGCAGCCAAGGGACCGGGATAGTTGGCAATCAGCCCCAGCATTTT. It yields the protein CASSQGTGIVGNQPQHF.

This clone was observed once. The J gene is TRBJ2-2, the V gene TRBV2; TRBD1 matches 7 bases. This CDR3 has 15 amino acids. CDR1 and CDR2 from the germline V gene are SNHLY and FYNNEI. V was pared by 6 bases and J by 0 bases, with 4 bases of the junction left unmatched. CDR3 residues: CASRGQTANTGELFF. The CDR3, as DNA: TGTGCCAGCAGGGGACAGACGGCGAACACCGGGGAGCTGTTTTTT.

The V call is TRBV7-9, the J call TRBJ2-2, with D hard to call. The CDR3 has 15 residues. The V end lost 6 bases, the J end lost 6 bases, and 17 bases lay between the germline ends. Germline V gene sequence: CDR1 SEHNR, CDR2 FQNEAQ (reference sequence). The CDR3: CASRPKAGSAGELFF. The CDR3 bases are TGTGCCAGCAGGCCAAAGGCCGGGTCCGCCGGGGAGCTGTTTTTT.

V and J are TRBV5-6 and TRBJ2-7; 9 bases align to TRBD2. The CDR3 sequence is 16 residues long. Germline lookup yields CDR1 SGHDT and CDR2 YYEEEE. The V and J ends lost 4 bases and 4 bases, in that order; junction bases with no gene match: 12. DNA for the CDR3: TGTGCCAGCAGCGCCCTCCGTAGCGGGAGTTCTTACGAGCAGTACTTC. Translation gives CASSALRSGSSYEQYF. Full variable domain (outside the CDR3, taken from reference TRBV5-6 and TRBJ2-7): DAGVTQSPTHLIKTRGQQVTLRCSPKSGHDTVSWYQQALGQGPQFIFQYYEEEERQRGNFPDRFSGHQFPNYSSELNVNALLLGDSALYLCASSALRSGSSYEQYFGPGTRLTVT.